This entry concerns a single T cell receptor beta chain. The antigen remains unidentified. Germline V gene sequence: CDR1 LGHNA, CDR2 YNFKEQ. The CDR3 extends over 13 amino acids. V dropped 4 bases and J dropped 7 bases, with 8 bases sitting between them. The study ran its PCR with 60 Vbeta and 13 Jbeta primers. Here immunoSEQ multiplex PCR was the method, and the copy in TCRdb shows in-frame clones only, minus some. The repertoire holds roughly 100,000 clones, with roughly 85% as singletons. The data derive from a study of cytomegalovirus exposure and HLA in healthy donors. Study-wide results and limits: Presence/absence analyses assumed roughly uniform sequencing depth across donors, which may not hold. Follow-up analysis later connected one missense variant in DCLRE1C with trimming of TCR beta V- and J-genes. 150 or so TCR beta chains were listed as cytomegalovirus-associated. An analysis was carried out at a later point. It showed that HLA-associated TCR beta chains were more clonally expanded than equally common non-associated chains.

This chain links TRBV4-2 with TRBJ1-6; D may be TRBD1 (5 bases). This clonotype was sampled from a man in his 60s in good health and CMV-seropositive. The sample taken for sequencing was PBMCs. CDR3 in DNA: TGTGCCAGCAGCCCGGGACTGAATTCACCCCTCCACTTT. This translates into CASSPGLNSPLHF.